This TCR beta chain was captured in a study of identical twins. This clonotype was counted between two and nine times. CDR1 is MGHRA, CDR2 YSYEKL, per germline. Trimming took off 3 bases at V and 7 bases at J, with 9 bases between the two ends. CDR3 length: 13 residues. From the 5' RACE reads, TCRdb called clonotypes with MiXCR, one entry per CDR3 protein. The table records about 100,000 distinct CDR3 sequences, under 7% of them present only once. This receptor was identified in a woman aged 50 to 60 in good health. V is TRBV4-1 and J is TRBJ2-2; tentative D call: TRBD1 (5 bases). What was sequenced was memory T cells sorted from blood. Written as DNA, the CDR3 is TGCGCCAGCAGCCAGGGGCTGGTCGGGGAGCTGTTTTTT. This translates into CASSQGLVGELFF.